This is a list of T cell receptor beta chains from one sample in a study of blood T cell repertoires in COVID-19. Clones were sequenced by immunoSEQ multiplex PCR, and TCRdb holds only the in-frame ones, with some missing. This table holds approximately 350,000 clones, roughly 87% found once. Sequenced material: PBMCs or T cells enriched from blood (not recorded which). The receptors were sampled from a woman in her 30s who had recovered from COVID-19. Both conserved end residues are trimmed from each CDR3. Rows give clone size only sometimes, using once, few, many, or a class for an expanded clone.

V gene: TRBV10-2; clone size: NA; CDR3 protein: ASSEGGASGGYEQY
V gene: TRBV2; clone size: NA; CDR3 protein: ATTGHPGAEAF
V gene: TRBV5-1; clone size: NA; CDR3 protein: ASSLEGDSAYEQY
V gene: TRBV30; clone size: NA; CDR3 protein: AWSPPWAATNEKLF
V gene: TRBV6-5; clone size: NA; CDR3 protein: ASSQRESTDTQY
V gene: TRBV2; clone size: NA; CDR3 protein: ASSGVRGLQNEQF
V gene: TRBV5-1; clone size: few; CDR3 protein: ASSLAGLVYEQY
V gene: TRBV30; clone size: few; CDR3 protein: AWSRDSPNTGELF
V gene: TRBV4-2; clone size: NA; CDR3 protein: ASRGVAGGPNEQF
V gene: TRBV2; clone size: NA; CDR3 protein: ASRGGTSARGEQF
V gene: TRBV11-1; clone size: NA; CDR3 protein: ASSFPGQGAYEQY
V gene: TRBV18; clone size: NA; CDR3 protein: ASSLTRHDGQPQH
V gene: TRBV14; clone size: once; CDR3 protein: ASSPYSQYNEQF
V gene: TRBV28; clone size: NA; CDR3 protein: ASLGLAGGLGTDTQY
V gene: TRBV4-2; clone size: few; CDR3 protein: ASSQAGTAYSEAF
V gene: TRBV28; clone size: NA; CDR3 protein: ASSQGLGGTQY
V gene: TRBV20-1; clone size: NA; CDR3 protein: SATVTGELF
V gene: TRBV6-5; clone size: NA; CDR3 protein: ASSSWTGRQETQY
V gene: TRBV30; clone size: NA; CDR3 protein: AWAPGGFHYGYT
V gene: TRBV5-1; clone size: NA; CDR3 protein: ASSYDLGGNTIY